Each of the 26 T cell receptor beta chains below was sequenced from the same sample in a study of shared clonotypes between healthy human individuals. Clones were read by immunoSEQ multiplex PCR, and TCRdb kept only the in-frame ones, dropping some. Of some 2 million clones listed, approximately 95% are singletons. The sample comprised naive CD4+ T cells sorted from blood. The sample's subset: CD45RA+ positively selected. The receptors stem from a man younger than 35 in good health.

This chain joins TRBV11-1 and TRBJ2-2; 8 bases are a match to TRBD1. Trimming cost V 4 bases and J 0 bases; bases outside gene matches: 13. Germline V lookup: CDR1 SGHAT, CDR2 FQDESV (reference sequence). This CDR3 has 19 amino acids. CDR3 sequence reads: CASSSDAAGTGTNTGELFF. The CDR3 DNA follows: TGTGCCAGCAGCTCCGACGCCGCAGGGACAGGAACGAACACCGGGGAGCTGTTTTTT.

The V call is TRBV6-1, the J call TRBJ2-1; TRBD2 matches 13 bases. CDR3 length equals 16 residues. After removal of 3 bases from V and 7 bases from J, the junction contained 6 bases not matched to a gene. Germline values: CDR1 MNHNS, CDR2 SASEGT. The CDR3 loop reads CASSEGLAGKWNEQFF. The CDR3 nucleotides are TGTGCCAGCAGTGAGGGACTAGCGGGGAAGTGGAATGAGCAGTTCTTC.

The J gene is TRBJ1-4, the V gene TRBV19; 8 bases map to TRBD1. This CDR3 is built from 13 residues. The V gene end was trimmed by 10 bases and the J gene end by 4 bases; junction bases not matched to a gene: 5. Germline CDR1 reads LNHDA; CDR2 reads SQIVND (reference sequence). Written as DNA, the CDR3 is TGTGCCACAAGGGACAGGAATAATGAAAAACTGTTTTTT. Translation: CATRDRNNEKLFF.

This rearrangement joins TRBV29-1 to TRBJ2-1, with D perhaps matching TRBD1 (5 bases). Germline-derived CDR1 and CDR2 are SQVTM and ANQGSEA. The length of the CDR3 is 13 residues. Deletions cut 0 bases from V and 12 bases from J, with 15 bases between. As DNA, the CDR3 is TGCAGCGTTGAAGATGGGGCACGACGGGTGCAGTTCTTC. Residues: CSVEDGARRVQFF.

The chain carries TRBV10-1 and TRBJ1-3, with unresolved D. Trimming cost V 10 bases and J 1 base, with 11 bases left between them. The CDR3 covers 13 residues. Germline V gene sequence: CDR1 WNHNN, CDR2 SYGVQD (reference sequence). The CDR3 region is CATSPSSGNTIYF. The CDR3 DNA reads TGCGCCACCTCGCCTTCGTCTGGAAACACCATATATTTT.

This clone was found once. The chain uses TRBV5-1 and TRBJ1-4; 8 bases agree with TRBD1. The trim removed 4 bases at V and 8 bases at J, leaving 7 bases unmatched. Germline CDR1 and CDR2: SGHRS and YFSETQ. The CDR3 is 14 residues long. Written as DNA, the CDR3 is TGCGCCAGCAGCCCGGGACAGGATGCGGAAAAACTGTTTTTT. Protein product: CASSPGQDAEKLFF.

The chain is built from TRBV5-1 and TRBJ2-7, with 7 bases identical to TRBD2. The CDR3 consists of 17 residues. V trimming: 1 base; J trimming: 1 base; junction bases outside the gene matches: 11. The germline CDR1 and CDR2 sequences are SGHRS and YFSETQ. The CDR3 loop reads CASSLSLSGAGSYEQYF. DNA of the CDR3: TGCGCCAGCAGCTTGTCCCTTAGCGGAGCGGGGTCCTACGAGCAGTACTTC.

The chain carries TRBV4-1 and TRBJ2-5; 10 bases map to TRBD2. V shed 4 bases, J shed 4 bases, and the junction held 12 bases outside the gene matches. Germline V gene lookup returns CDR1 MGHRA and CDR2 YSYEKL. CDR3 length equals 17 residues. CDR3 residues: CASSRGAGGGRRETQYF. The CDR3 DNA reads TGCGCCAGCAGCCGAGGAGCGGGAGGGGGCCGTAGAGAGACCCAGTACTTC.

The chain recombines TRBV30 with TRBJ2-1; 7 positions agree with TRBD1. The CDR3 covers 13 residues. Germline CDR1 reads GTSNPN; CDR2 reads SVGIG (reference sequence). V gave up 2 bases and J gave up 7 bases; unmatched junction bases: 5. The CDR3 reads CAWSRQGLNEQFF. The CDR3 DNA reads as TGTGCCTGGAGTCGACAGGGATTGAATGAGCAGTTCTTC.

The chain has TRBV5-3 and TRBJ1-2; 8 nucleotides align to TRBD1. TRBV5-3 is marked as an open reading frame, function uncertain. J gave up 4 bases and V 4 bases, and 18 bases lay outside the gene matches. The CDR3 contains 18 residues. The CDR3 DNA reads TGTGCCAGAAGCCCAATACAAGATGACAGGGGCCCTACCTATGGCTACACCTTC. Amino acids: CARSPIQDDRGPTYGYTF.

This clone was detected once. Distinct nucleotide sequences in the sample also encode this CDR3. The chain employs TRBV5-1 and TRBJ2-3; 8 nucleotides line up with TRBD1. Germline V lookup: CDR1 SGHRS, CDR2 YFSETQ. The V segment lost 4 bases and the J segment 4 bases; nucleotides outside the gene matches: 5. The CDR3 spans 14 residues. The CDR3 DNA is TGCGCCAGCAGCCCCGGACAGGGAGCAGATACGCAGTATTTT. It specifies CASSPGQGADTQYF.

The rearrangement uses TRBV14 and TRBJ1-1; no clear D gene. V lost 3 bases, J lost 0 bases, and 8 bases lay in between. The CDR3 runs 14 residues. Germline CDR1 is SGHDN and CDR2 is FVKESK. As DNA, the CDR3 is TGTGCCAGCAGCCAGAAGGCCATGAACACTGAAGCTTTCTTT. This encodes CASSQKAMNTEAFF.

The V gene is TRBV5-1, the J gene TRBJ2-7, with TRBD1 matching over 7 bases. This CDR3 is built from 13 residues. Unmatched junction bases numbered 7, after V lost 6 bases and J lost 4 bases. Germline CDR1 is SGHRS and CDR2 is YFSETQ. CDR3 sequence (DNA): TGCGCCAGCACTCCAGGGGGTAGGTACGAGCAGTACTTC. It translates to CASTPGGRYEQYF.

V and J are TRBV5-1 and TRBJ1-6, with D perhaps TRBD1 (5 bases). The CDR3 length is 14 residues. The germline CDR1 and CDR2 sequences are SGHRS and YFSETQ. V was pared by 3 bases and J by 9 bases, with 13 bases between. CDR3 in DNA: TGCGCCAGCAGCTACGAGGGGTTACTTTCACCCCTCCACTTT. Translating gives CASSYEGLLSPLHF.

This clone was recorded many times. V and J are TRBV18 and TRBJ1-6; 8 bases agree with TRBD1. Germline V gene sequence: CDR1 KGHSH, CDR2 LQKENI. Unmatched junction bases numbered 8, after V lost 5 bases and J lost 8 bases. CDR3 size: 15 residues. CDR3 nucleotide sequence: TGTGCCAGCTCATCTGGACAGGGAAGGGATTCACCCCTCCACTTT. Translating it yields CASSSGQGRDSPLHF. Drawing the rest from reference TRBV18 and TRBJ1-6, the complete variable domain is NAGVMQNPRHLVRRRGQEARLRCSPMKGHSHVYWYRQLPEEGLKFMVYLQKENIIDESGMPKERFSAEFPKEGPSILRIQQVVRGDSAAYFCASSSGQGRDSPLHFGNGTRLTVT.

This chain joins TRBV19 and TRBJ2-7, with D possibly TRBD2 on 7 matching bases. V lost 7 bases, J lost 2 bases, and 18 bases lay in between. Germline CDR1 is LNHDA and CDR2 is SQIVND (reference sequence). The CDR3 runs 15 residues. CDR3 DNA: TGTGCCAGTACCCGGGGGGCAGGGGTCACCTACGAGCAGTACTTC. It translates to CASTRGAGVTYEQYF.

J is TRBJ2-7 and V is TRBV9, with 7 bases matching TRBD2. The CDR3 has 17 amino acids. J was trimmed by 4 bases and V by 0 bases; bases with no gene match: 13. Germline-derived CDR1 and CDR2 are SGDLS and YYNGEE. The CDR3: CASSVGAGANPIYEQYF. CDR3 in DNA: TGTGCCAGCAGCGTAGGGGCGGGAGCTAACCCCATATACGAGCAGTACTTC.

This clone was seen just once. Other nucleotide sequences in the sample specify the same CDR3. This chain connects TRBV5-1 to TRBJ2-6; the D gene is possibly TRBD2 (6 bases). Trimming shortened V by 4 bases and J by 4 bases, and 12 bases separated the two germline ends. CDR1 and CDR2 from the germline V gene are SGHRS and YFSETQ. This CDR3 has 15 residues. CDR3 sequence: CASSLEGSGANVLTF. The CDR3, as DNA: TGCGCCAGCAGCCTGGAGGGTTCCGGGGCCAACGTCCTGACTTTC.

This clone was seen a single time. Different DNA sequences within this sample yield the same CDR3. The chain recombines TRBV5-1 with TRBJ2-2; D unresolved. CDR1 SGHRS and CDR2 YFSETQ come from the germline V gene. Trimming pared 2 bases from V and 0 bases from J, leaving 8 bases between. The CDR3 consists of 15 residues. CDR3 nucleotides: TGCGCCAGCAGCTTATCCACCACGAACACCGGGGAGCTGTTTTTT. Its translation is CASSLSTTNTGELFF. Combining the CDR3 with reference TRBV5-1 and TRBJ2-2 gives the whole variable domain KAGVTQTPRYLIKTRGQQVTLSCSPISGHRSVSWYQQTPGQGLQFLFEYFSETQRNKGNFPGRFSGRQFSNSRSEMNVSTLELGDSALYLCASSLSTTNTGELFFGEGSRLTVL.

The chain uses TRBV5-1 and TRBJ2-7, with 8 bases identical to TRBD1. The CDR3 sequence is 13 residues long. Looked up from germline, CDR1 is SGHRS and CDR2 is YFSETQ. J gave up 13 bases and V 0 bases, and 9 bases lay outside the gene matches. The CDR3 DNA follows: TGCGCCAGCAGCTTGGGGGAGCAGGGGGCGCGATACTTC. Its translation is CASSLGEQGARYF.

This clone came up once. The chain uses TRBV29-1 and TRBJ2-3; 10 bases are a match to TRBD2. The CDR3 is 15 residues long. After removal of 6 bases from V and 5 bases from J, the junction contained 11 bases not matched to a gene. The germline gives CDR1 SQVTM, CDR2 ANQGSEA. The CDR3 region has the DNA TGCAGCGTGGGTTCCAGCGGGGGGGCATTAGATACGCAGTATTTT. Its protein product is CSVGSSGGALDTQYF.

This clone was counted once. The CDR3 DNA reads as TGTGCCAGCAGCCACAGACTAGCGGGGGTCACAGATACGCAGTATTTT. It yields the protein CASSHRLAGVTDTQYF. The chain employs TRBV13 and TRBJ2-3; 12 nucleotides match TRBD2. Germline CDR1 is PRHDT and CDR2 is FYEKMQ (reference sequence). V shed 5 bases and J 2 bases; nucleotides not matched to a gene: 5. The CDR3 totals 16 residues.

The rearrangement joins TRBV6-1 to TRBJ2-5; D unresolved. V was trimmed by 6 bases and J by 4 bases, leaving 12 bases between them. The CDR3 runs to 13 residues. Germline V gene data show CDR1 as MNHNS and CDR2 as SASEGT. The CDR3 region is CASSRNVGETQYF. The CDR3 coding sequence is TGTGCCAGCAGCCGAAACGTAGGAGAGACCCAGTACTTC.

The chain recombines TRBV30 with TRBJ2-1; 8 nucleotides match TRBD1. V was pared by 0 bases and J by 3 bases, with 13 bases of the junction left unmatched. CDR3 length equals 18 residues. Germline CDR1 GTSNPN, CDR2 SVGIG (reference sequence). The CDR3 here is CAWSVRLRDRFYYNEQFF. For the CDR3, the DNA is TGTGCCTGGAGTGTAAGGCTCCGGGACAGGTTTTACTACAATGAGCAGTTCTTC.

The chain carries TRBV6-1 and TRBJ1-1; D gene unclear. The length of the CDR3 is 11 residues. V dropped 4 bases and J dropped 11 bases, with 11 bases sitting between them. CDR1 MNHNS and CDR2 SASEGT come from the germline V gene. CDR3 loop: CASSVGIGAFF. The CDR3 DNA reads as TGTGCCAGCAGTGTGGGGATTGGGGCTTTCTTT.

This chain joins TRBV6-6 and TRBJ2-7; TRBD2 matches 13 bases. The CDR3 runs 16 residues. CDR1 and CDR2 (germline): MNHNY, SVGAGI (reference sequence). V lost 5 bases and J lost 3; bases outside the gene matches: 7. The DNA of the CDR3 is TGTGCCAGCAGTCTCGGACTAGCGGGGGCCTACTACGAGCAGTACTTC. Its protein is CASSLGLAGAYYEQYF.